Below are 12 T cell receptor beta chains sequenced from a single sample in a study of T cell responses to AZD1222 COVID-19 vaccine. The repertoire was sequenced with immunoSEQ multiplex PCR; TCRdb's copy has only in-frame clones and lacks some. Here the sample spans 140,000 to 150,000 clones, about 92% being singletons. The source material was peripheral blood, sampled after recovery from COVID-19. The receptors stem from an adult who had recovered from COVID-19.

This sequence joins TRBV10-1 and TRBJ2-3; D is unclear. The germline CDR1 and CDR2 sequences are WNHNN and SYGVQD (reference sequence). The CDR3 runs to 13 residues. Trimming took 6 bases from V and 0 from J, leaving 7 bases between them. The CDR3 nucleotides read TGCGCCAGCAGCCGCTCTAGCACAGATACGCAGTATTTT. Its protein is CASSRSSTDTQYF.

The chain links TRBV27 to TRBJ2-7; D remains unclear. Trimming shortened V by 3 bases and J by 4 bases, and 10 bases separated the two germline ends. CDR1 and CDR2 from the germline V gene are MNHEY and SMNVEV (reference sequence). CDR3 length equals 13 residues. The CDR3 DNA reads TGTGCCAGCAGTTTCCAACTCGCTTACGAGCAGTACTTC. This encodes CASSFQLAYEQYF.

The V gene is TRBV7-8, the J gene TRBJ2-7, with 9 bases identical to TRBD2. This CDR3 has 14 amino acids. J was trimmed by 5 bases and V by 8 bases; bases with no gene match: 10. CDR1 is SGHVS, CDR2 FQNEAQ, per germline. The CDR3 sequence is CASAGGGRADEQYF. The CDR3 DNA is TGTGCCAGCGCCGGAGGCGGGAGGGCCGACGAGCAGTACTTC.

The chain combines TRBV29-1 with TRBJ2-5, with a tentative D call TRBD1 (6 bases). The CDR3 is 12 residues long. V lost 6 bases and J 1 base, leaving 9 bases between the germline ends. The germline V gene encodes CDR1 SQVTM and CDR2 ANQGSEA. The CDR3: CSVDRTQETQYF. As DNA, the CDR3 is TGCAGCGTCGACAGGACCCAAGAGACCCAGTACTTC.

This chain links TRBV30 with TRBJ2-3; no clear D gene. The germline V gene encodes CDR1 GTSNPN and CDR2 SVGIG (reference sequence). This CDR3 has 14 residues. Trimming left V 3 bases short and J 4 bases short, with 14 bases between. CDR3 in amino acids: CAWRPGRRSDTQYF. For the CDR3, the DNA is TGTGCCTGGAGACCTGGACGACGCTCAGATACGCAGTATTTT. The variable domain in full, with the rest retrieved from reference TRBV30 and TRBJ2-3, is SQTIHQWPATLVQPVGSPLSLECTVEGTSNPNLYWYRQAAGRGLQLLFYSVGIGQISSEVPQNLSASRPQDRQFILSSKKLLLSDSGFYLCAWRPGRRSDTQYFGPGTRLTVL.

V usage is TRBV6-1 and J usage is TRBJ2-3; no firm D call. The V and J ends lost 0 bases and 0 bases respectively, with 10 bases between them. Germline V CDR1 and CDR2: MNHNS, SASEGT. There are 16 residues in the CDR3. CDR3 region: CASSEAGALSTDTQYF. The CDR3 coding sequence is TGTGCCAGCAGTGAAGCAGGAGCGTTGAGCACAGATACGCAGTATTTT.

V gene TRBV3-1 (or the pseudogene TRBV3-2) combines with J gene TRBJ1-1; D might be TRBD1 (6 bases). V dropped 1 base and J dropped 1 base, with 10 bases sitting between them. This CDR3 has 15 amino acids. Germline loops: CDR1 LGHDT, CDR2 YNNKEL (reference sequence). The CDR3 region is CASSQGLGANTEAFF. For the CDR3, the DNA is TGTGCCAGCAGCCAAGGTTTGGGGGCGAACACTGAAGCTTTCTTT.

The chain couples TRBV5-1 to TRBJ2-1, with D perhaps matching TRBD2 (5 bases). The CDR3 totals 12 residues. Trimming took off 4 bases at V and 9 bases at J, with 11 bases between the two ends. The V gene's germline CDR1 is SGHRS and CDR2 YFSETQ. The chain's CDR3 is CASSPGIGEQFF. The DNA of the CDR3 is TGCGCCAGCAGCCCCGGGATCGGTGAGCAGTTCTTC.

The chain recombines TRBV4-1 with TRBJ1-3; TRBD1 is a possible D gene (6 bases). The CDR3 is made up of 15 amino acids. Between the trimmed V and J ends, which lost 0 bases and 2 bases, there was a span of 8 bases. In germline, CDR1 is MGHRA, CDR2 YSYEKL. CDR3 nucleotides: TGCGCCAGCAGCCAAGAAAGGGGGGCTGGAAACACCATATATTTT. Translated: CASSQERGAGNTIYF.

The chain links TRBV5-1 to TRBJ2-7; TRBD2 matches 9 bases. Germline assignment: CDR1 SGHRS and CDR2 YFSETQ. This CDR3 region has 17 residues. J lost 0 bases, V lost 4 bases, and 11 bases had no gene match. CDR3 coding DNA: TGCGCCAGCAGCAGAGGAGTGGCGGGAGGGATCTCCTACGAGCAGTACTTC. Protein: CASSRGVAGGISYEQYF.

The V gene is TRBV5-8, the J gene TRBJ1-2; D might be TRBD1 (5 bases). The ends were cut back, 5 bases at V and 5 bases at J, with 22 bases in the middle. Germline-derived CDR1 and CDR2 are SGHTS and YDEGEE. The CDR3 length is 16 residues. CDR3 sequence: CASRRTRVSALYGYTF. CDR3 coding DNA: TGTGCCAGCAGACGTACCAGGGTCTCCGCTTTATATGGCTACACCTTC.

This chain joins TRBV30 and TRBJ2-7; D unresolved. V was clipped by 0 bases and J by 4 bases, with 7 bases between them. This CDR3 region has 12 residues. The germline CDR1 and CDR2 sequences are GTSNPN and SVGIG (reference sequence). Written as DNA, the CDR3 is TGTGCCTGGAGTGTTGTATTATACGAGCAGTACTTC. This codes for CAWSVVLYEQYF.